This is a list of T cell receptor beta chains from one sample in a study of T-cell memory formation after mild COVID-19. TCRdb re-called the 5' RACE reads with MiXCR, one entry per CDR3 protein. The sample consists of around 340,000 distinct CDR3 sequences, roughly 15% of them appearing once. The sequenced sample was PBMCs or a T cell subset sorted from them (not recorded which). These receptors came from a man younger than 35 who had mild COVID-19 (a few samples of this study predate the infection). Cell type and time point are not known. Each CDR3 is given with its conserved first and last residue. The order of the fields is J gene, clone size, D gene, V gene, CDR3 protein, CDR3 DNA. The D gene is left open where the match is weak. The size entry is marked missing in some rows and otherwise reads once, few, many or a size class.

TRBJ1-4 few TRBD1 TRBV5-1 CASSLGQTGQNEKLFF TGCGCCAGCAGCTTGGGACAGACAGGGCAGAATGAAAAACTGTTTTTT
TRBJ2-2 many NA TRBV2 CASSESVGDRELFF TGTGCCAGCAGTGAATCGGTGGGGGACCGGGAGCTGTTTTTT
TRBJ2-7 NA NA TRBV6-5 CASSSSPGPAYEQYF NA
TRBJ2-1 NA NA TRBV6-2/TRBV6-3 CASSYEGGNEQFF TGTGCCAGCAGTTACGAGGGCGGGAATGAGCAGTTCTTC
TRBJ2-3 once TRBD1 TRBV7-2 CASSTRTGDTQYF TGTGCCAGCAGCACTAGGACAGGGGATACGCAGTATTTT
TRBJ2-7 NA TRBD2 TRBV10-3 CAISTRGSAGGTYEQYF TGTGCCATCAGCACCCGCGGTAGCGCGGGGGGAACTTACGAGCAGTACTTC
TRBJ1-1 few NA TRBV20-1 CSAREGGSEAFF TGCAGTGCTAGAGAGGGGGGATCTGAAGCTTTCTTT
TRBJ2-3 few NA TRBV19 CASRDTSNTDTQYF TGTGCCAGTAGGGACACATCTAACACAGATACGCAGTATTTT
TRBJ2-3 few NA TRBV21-1 CASSEVAGGDRADTQYF TGTGCCAGCAGCGAGGTTGCGGGAGGGGATCGGGCAGATACGCAGTATTTT
TRBJ1-2 NA NA TRBV2 CASSEQGTGYTF TGTGCCAGCAGTGAACAGGGGACTGGCTACACCTTC
TRBJ1-6 NA TRBD1 TRBV2 CASSRAGTDSPLHF TGTGCCAGCAGCCGGGCCGGGACAGATTCACCCCTCCACTTT
TRBJ2-1 many NA TRBV10-3 CAISTRGGEQFF TGTGCCATATCGACAAGGGGTGGTGAGCAGTTCTTC
TRBJ2-3 many NA TRBV6-4 CASRAVQSSDTQYF TGTGCCAGCAGGGCGGTACAGAGTTCAGATACGCAGTATTTT
TRBJ2-7 NA TRBD1 TRBV20-1 CSAPGQGACKLAFSNYEQYF TGCAGTGCACCCGGACAGGGGGCGTGTAAACTAGCCTTCTCGAACTACGAGCAGTACTTC
TRBJ2-6 few NA TRBV5-1 CATDRDPTSGANVLTF TGCGCCACCGACCGGGACCCCACCTCTGGGGCCAACGTCCTGACTTTC
TRBJ2-7 few TRBD1 TRBV3-1 CASSHLTRGLGEQYF TGTGCCAGCAGCCACCTTACAAGGGGGCTCGGCGAGCAGTACTTC
TRBJ1-2 few NA TRBV15 CATSRGFGGGGYTF TGTGCCACCAGCAGAGGGTTCGGGGGAGGTGGCTACACCTTC
TRBJ2-7 many NA TRBV4-3 CASSPAKGTGFHEQYF TGCGCCAGCAGCCCCGCCAAGGGCACAGGGTTCCACGAGCAGTACTTC